Shown below are 4 T cell receptor beta chains from a single sample sequenced in a study of post-analysis software for immune sequencing data. General observations from the study: With TRBV5-6, TRBV5-1 and TRBV20-1 included, a handful of TRBV segments were more frequent in patients than in controls.

No antigen is known for these receptors. Prepared libraries of TCR beta cDNA carried unique molecular identifiers. TCRdb re-called the PCR reads with MiXCR, one entry per CDR3 protein. Here the sample spans more than 450,000 distinct CDR3 sequences, about 40% being singletons. The sample comprised blood. Source of these receptors: a girl between 10 and 17 years old with multiple sclerosis.

The rearrangement links TRBV12-3 or TRBV12-4 to TRBJ1-5; 8 bases match TRBD1. Germline trimming cut 6 bases from V and 2 bases from J; bases unmatched to any gene: 6. The CDR3 spans 15 residues. CDR3 sequence (DNA): TGTGCCAGCAGCCTGACAGGGGTTGGCAATCAGCCCCAGCATTTT. This encodes CASSLTGVGNQPQHF.

A single count supports this clonotype. The rearrangement joins TRBV10-3 to TRBJ1-1; 8 bases are a match to TRBD1. V lost 2 bases, J lost 4 bases, and 15 bases stayed unmatched. Germline-derived CDR1 and CDR2 are ENHRY and SYGVKD. CDR3 length equals 18 residues. CDR3 DNA: TGTGCCATCAGTGAGAATGGTCGAAGGACAGGGAGGACCACTGAAGCTTTCTTT. Its protein product is CAISENGRRTGRTTEAFF.

This clonotype was seen a few times. The chain recombines TRBV7-9 with TRBJ2-3; 7 positions match TRBD2. The germline CDR1 and CDR2 sequences are SEHNR and FQNEAQ (reference sequence). V lost 0 bases to trimming and J lost 2 bases; unmatched junction nucleotides: 5. The CDR3 sequence is 16 residues long. For the CDR3, the DNA is TGTGCCAGCAGCTTAGCGGGGAGCGGGACCACAGATACGCAGTATTTT. Encoded protein: CASSLAGSGTTDTQYF.

This clonotype was picked up a small number of times. The chain uses TRBV7-2 and TRBJ2-1; TRBD1 is a possible D gene (6 bases). Germline CDR1 reads SGHTA; CDR2 reads FQGNSA. Between the trimmed V and J ends, which lost 5 bases and 0 bases, there was a span of 8 bases. The CDR3 covers 14 residues. The CDR3 region has the DNA TGTGCCAGCAGCCCGGACAGCTCCTACAATGAGCAGTTCTTC. The encoded protein is CASSPDSSYNEQFF.